This T cell receptor (beta chain) was recovered during a study of identical twins. V dropped 4 bases and J dropped 7; count of bases not matched to a gene: 7. Germline assignment: CDR1 SGHTA and CDR2 FQGNSA. The CDR3 runs 13 residues. One entry per CDR3 protein, called by TCRdb with MiXCR from the 5' RACE reads. The table shows some 630,000 distinct CDR3 sequences, with around 7.4% occurring only once. These data were also filed under a second study, of yellow fever vaccine responses in identical twins.

This receptor was identified in a woman aged 18-29 years in good health. This chain connects TRBV7-2 to TRBJ2-7; TRBD2 matches at 7 bases. Sequenced sample: PBMCs. The DNA of the CDR3 is TGTGCCAGCAGCTCGAAGCGGGGTAGGGAGCAGTACGTC. Protein: CASSSKRGREQYV.